This is a list of T cell receptor beta chains from one sample in a study of shared clonotypes between healthy human individuals. Produced via immunoSEQ multiplex PCR; TCRdb's table is partial and in-frame only. The sample carries 550,000 to 750,000 clones, under 95% recorded once. The source material was naive CD8+ T cells sorted from blood. Receptors originate from a man under 40 in good health. The CDR3 runs from the conserved cysteine through the conserved F or W. A D gene is named only where the DNA matches it firmly. The size field is filled for only some rows; it gives once, few, many or a size class.

d_call	v_call	clone_size	j_call	cdr3_nt	cdr3_aa
TRBD2	TRBV28	-	TRBJ2-3	TGTGCCAGCAGTTTGACGGGAGGGCCAACAGATACGCAGTATTTT	CASSLTGGPTDTQYF
-	TRBV5-3	-	TRBJ2-3	TGTGCCACAATCATGGATACAGATACGCAGTATTTT	CATIMDTDTQYF
-	TRBV5-4	-	TRBJ2-7	TGTGCCAGCAGTTACAACTCCTACGAGCAGTACTTC	CASSYNSYEQYF
TRBD1	TRBV7-8	few	TRBJ1-5	TGTGCCAGCAGACAGGGGGCAAAGGGGCCCCAGCATTTT	CASRQGAKGPQHF
-	TRBV7-9	-	TRBJ2-7	TGTGCCAGCAGCTTAGAGTCTCGTGGCGACGAGCAGTACTTC	CASSLESRGDEQYF
-	TRBV18	-	TRBJ1-1	TGTGCCAGCTCGGTCGGGGAGAACACTGAAGCTTTCTTT	CASSVGENTEAFF
-	TRBV5-1	-	TRBJ2-7	TGCGCCAGCAGCCCCCCCGGGGCTGGTGAGCAGTACTTC	CASSPPGAGEQYF
-	TRBV29-1	-	TRBJ1-1	TGCAGCGTTGAAGATAGTTGGGTTCAGGAAGCTTTCTTT	CSVEDSWVQEAFF
TRBD2	TRBV7-9	-	TRBJ2-7	TGTGCCAGCAGCTCTACGACTAGCGGGAGGGCCGAGTACGAGCAGTACTTC	CASSSTTSGRAEYEQYF
-	TRBV10-3	-	TRBJ1-5	TGTGCCATCAGCGCTACAGAGTCCAATCAGCCCCAGCATTTT	CAISATESNQPQHF
-	TRBV11-2	-	TRBJ2-1	TGTGCCAGCAGCTTAGAGGGACCTCCAGTCAATGAGCAGTTCTTC	CASSLEGPPVNEQFF
TRBD2	TRBV7-3	-	TRBJ2-1	TGTGCCAGCAGCTTGTTTGGACTAGCGGGTAACAATGAGCAGTTCTTC	CASSLFGLAGNNEQFF
-	TRBV10-1	-	TRBJ2-7	TGCGCCAGCAGTGAGACCCGGCCTAGGTCGAGGGAGCTGCCCTACGAGCAGTACTTC	CASSETRPRSRELPYEQYF
TRBD2	TRBV4-1	-	TRBJ2-7	TGCGCCAGCAGCCAGAGGCTAGCGGGCGCCTGGGAGCAGTACTTC	CASSQRLAGAWEQYF
-	TRBV2	-	TRBJ2-5	TGTGCCAGCTTACCAGGGTACACACAAGAGACCCAGTACTTC	CASLPGYTQETQYF
-	TRBV27	-	TRBJ2-3	TGTGCCAGCACCCCCGGGGGCGGGTTCACAGATACGCAGTATTTT	CASTPGGGFTDTQYF
TRBD2	TRBV27	-	TRBJ2-7	TGTGCCAGCAGCTGGTTTGGGACTAGTGTCTACGAGCAGTACTTC	CASSWFGTSVYEQYF
-	TRBV6-5	-	TRBJ1-3	TGTGCCAGCAGTTCATTCCGGGAAAACACCATATATTTT	CASSSFRENTIYF
TRBD1	TRBV7-9	-	TRBJ2-7	TGTGCCAGCAGCTTAGGCGCAGGGGGCGCCTCCTACGAGCAGTACTTC	CASSLGAGGASYEQYF
-	TRBV4-1	-	TRBJ2-7	TGCGCCAGCAGCCAAGACTTGGGGCAGGGCTACGAGCAGTACTTC	CASSQDLGQGYEQYF
-	TRBV9	-	TRBJ2-5	TGTGCCAGCAGCGTAGGGCGCCAGAGGGAGACCCAGTACTTC	CASSVGRQRETQYF
-	TRBV5-8	-	TRBJ2-3	TGTGCCAGCAGCTTGCGAATTGCGCAGTATTTT	CASSLRIAQYF
-	TRBV15	-	TRBJ2-3	TGTGCCACCAGCAGAGACACTGAGGTTGCGCAGTATTTT	CATSRDTEVAQYF
-	TRBV4-3	-	TRBJ1-4	TGCGCCAGCAGCCAAGTCGATAGAAATGAAAAACTGTTTTTT	CASSQVDRNEKLFF
TRBD1	TRBV29-1	-	TRBJ2-1	TGCAGCGTCCTCACAGGGGGCGGTTACAATGAGCAGTTCTTC	CSVLTGGGYNEQFF
-	TRBV29-1	-	TRBJ2-5	TGCAGCGCCAAAGACGGACAACAGTACTTC	CSAKDGQQYF
TRBD1	TRBV4-1	once	TRBJ2-1	TGCGCCAGCAGCCAAGATGAGCAGGGGGCGACCTACAATGAGCAGTTCTTC	CASSQDEQGATYNEQFF
TRBD2	TRBV4-1	-	TRBJ2-1	TGCGCCAGCAGCCGCACTAGCGGGATATACAATGAGCAGTTCTTC	CASSRTSGIYNEQFF
-	TRBV9	-	TRBJ2-7	TGTGCCAGCGGCGACGGGGACTCCTACGAGCAGTACTTC	CASGDGDSYEQYF
-	TRBV19	-	TRBJ2-7	TGTGCCAGTAGCCCGGGGGCAAATCCCACCTACGAGCAGTACTTC	CASSPGANPTYEQYF
-	TRBV7-3	-	TRBJ2-5	TGTGCCAGCAGCTTAAATAGCGGAGAGACCCAGTACTTC	CASSLNSGETQYF
TRBD1	TRBV14	-	TRBJ2-3	TGTGCCAGCGCCTGGACAGGAGCCCCCACAGATACGCAGTATTTT	CASAWTGAPTDTQYF
-	TRBV4-1	-	TRBJ1-4	TGCGCCAGCAGCCAAGTCCCCACAAATAATGAAAAACTGTTTTTT	CASSQVPTNNEKLFF